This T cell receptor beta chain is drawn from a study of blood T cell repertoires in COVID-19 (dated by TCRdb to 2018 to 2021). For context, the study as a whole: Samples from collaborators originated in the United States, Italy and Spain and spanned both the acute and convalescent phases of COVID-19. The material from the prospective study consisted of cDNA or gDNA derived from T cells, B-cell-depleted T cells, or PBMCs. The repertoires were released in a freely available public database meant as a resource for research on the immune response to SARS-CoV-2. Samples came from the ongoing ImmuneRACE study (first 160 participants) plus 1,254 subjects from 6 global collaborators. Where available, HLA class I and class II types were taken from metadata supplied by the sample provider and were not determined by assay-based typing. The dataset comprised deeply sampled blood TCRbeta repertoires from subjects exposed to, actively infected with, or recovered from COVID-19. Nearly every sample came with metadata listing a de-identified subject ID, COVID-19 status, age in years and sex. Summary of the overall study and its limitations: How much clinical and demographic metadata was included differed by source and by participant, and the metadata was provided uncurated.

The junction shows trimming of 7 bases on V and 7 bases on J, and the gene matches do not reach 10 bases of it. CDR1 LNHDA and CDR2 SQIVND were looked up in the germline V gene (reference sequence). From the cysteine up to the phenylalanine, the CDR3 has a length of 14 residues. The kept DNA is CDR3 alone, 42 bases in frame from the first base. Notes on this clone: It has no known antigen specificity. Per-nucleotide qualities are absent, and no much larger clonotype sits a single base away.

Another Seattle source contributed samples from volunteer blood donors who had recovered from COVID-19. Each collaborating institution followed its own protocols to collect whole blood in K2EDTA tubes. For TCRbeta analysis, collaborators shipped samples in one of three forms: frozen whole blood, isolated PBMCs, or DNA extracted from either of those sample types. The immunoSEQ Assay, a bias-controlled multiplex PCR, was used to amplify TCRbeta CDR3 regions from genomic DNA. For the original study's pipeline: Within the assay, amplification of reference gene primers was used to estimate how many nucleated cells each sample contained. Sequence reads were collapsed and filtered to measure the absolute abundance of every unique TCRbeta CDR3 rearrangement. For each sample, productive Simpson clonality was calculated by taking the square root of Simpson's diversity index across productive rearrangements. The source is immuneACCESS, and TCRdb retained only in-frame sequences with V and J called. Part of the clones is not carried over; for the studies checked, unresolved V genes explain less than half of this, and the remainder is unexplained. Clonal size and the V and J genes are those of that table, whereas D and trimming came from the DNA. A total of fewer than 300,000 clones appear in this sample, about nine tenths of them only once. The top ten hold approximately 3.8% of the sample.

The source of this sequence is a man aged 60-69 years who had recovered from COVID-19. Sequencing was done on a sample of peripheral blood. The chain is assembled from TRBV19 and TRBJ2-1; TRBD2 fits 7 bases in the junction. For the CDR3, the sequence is CASTGGMRLNEQFF. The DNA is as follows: TGTGCCAGTACGGGGGGTATGAGACTAAATGAGCAGTTCTTC.